This record covers a single T cell receptor (beta chain). Its antigen is currently unknown. The sample comes from a study of cytomegalovirus exposure and HLA in healthy donors. Method: immunoSEQ multiplex PCR; TCRdb's copy keeps in-frame clones and lacks some. Of approximately 170,000 clones in the sample, 85% are singletons; the top ten hold about 15%. Overall study findings and caveats: 164 TCR beta chains were listed as cytomegalovirus-associated.

The TCR was taken from a man younger than 30 in good health and CMV-seropositive. Sequences were obtained from PBMCs.

CDR3 residues: CASSPTGTPYEQYF. The CDR3 coding sequence is TGCGCCAGCAGTCCGACCGGGACTCCATACGAGCAGTACTTC. The rearrangement uses TRBV5-1 and TRBJ2-7, with D perhaps matching TRBD2 (6 bases). Germline CDR1 SGHRS, CDR2 YFSETQ. The CDR3 runs 14 residues. The germline V and J ends were trimmed by 5 bases and 4 bases, with 16 bases remaining between them.